A selection of T cell receptor beta chains follows, all from one sample in a study of T-cell memory formation after mild COVID-19. A single record per CDR3 protein comes from TCRdb applying MiXCR to the 5' RACE reads. This table has about 350,000 distinct CDR3 sequences, roughly 13% appearing once. Sequencing input: PBMCs or a T cell subset sorted from them (not recorded which). All receptors come from a man aged 18 to 29 who had mild COVID-19 (a few samples of this study predate the infection). Cell type and time point are not known. The CDR3 runs from the conserved cysteine through the conserved F or W. A D gene is named only where the DNA matches it firmly. Clone size, where shown, is once, few, many, or a class for clones that have expanded.

j_gene: TRBJ2-1; abundance: -; v_gene: TRBV30; d_gene: -; CDR3nt: TGTGCCTGGAGTGTACGTGGTCTTAGGAATGAGCAGTTCTTC; CDR3aa: CAWSVRGLRNEQFF
j_gene: TRBJ1-5; abundance: few; v_gene: TRBV7-8; d_gene: -; CDR3nt: TGTGCCAGCAGCTCCCCAGGGGTCCTCAATCAGCCCCAGCATTTT; CDR3aa: CASSSPGVLNQPQHF
j_gene: TRBJ1-4; abundance: -; v_gene: TRBV3-1; d_gene: -; CDR3nt: TGTGCCAGCAGCCAAATCGCGGAAAAACTGTTTTTT; CDR3aa: CASSQIAEKLFF
j_gene: TRBJ2-4; abundance: few; v_gene: TRBV4-1; d_gene: TRBD1; CDR3nt: TGCGCCAGCAGCCAAGGCTTCACAGGGGTCAAAAACATTCAGTACTTC; CDR3aa: CASSQGFTGVKNIQYF
j_gene: TRBJ1-1; abundance: many; v_gene: TRBV4-1; d_gene: -; CDR3nt: TGCGCCAGCAGCCAAGACAGAGGCACTGAAGCTTTCTTT; CDR3aa: CASSQDRGTEAFF
j_gene: TRBJ1-6; abundance: -; v_gene: TRBV7-2; d_gene: -; CDR3nt: TGTGCCAGCAGCCACCCCGGTTTACCCCTCCACTTT; CDR3aa: CASSHPGLPLHF
j_gene: TRBJ1-4; abundance: -; v_gene: TRBV7-9; d_gene: TRBD1; CDR3nt: TGTGCCAGCAGCTTATCAGTGACAGGGAATGAAAAACTGTTTTTT; CDR3aa: CASSLSVTGNEKLFF
j_gene: TRBJ1-1; abundance: -; v_gene: TRBV2; d_gene: -; CDR3nt: TGTGCCAGCAGCGCACAGGGCCCCTCTGAAGCTTTCTTT; CDR3aa: CASSAQGPSEAFF
j_gene: TRBJ1-3; abundance: many; v_gene: TRBV6-5; d_gene: -; CDR3nt: TGTGCCAGCAGCGGTTCGGGAAACACCATATATTTT; CDR3aa: CASSGSGNTIYF
j_gene: TRBJ2-2; abundance: many; v_gene: TRBV5-1; d_gene: -; CDR3nt: TGCGCCAGCAGCTGGGACAAGAACACCGGGGAGCTGTTTTTT; CDR3aa: CASSWDKNTGELFF
j_gene: TRBJ2-1; abundance: -; v_gene: TRBV29-1; d_gene: -; CDR3nt: TGCAGCGTGGAGGACAGCAGCCCTCTTCATGAGCAGTTCTTC; CDR3aa: CSVEDSSPLHEQFF
j_gene: TRBJ2-3; abundance: -; v_gene: TRBV5-4; d_gene: TRBD2; CDR3nt: TGTGCCAGCAGCTCCCTTCTAGCGGGGAGCTCAGGAGATACGCAGTATTTT; CDR3aa: CASSSLLAGSSGDTQYF
j_gene: TRBJ2-2; abundance: few; v_gene: TRBV7-9; d_gene: -; CDR3nt: TGTGCCAGCAGCTTATTACGGACCGGGGAGCTGTTTTTT; CDR3aa: CASSLLRTGELFF
j_gene: TRBJ2-1; abundance: many; v_gene: TRBV5-5; d_gene: TRBD1; CDR3nt: TGTGCCAGCTCCGGGACAGGGGGATACAATGAGCAGTTCTTC; CDR3aa: CASSGTGGYNEQFF
j_gene: TRBJ2-7; abundance: -; v_gene: TRBV18; d_gene: TRBD1; CDR3nt: TGTGCCAGCTCACCAGACAGGGCCACCTACGAGCAGTACTTC; CDR3aa: CASSPDRATYEQYF
j_gene: TRBJ2-7; abundance: few; v_gene: TRBV5-6; d_gene: -; CDR3nt: TGTGCCAGCAGACGTGTGCTCGGGGCCTACGAGCAGTACTTC; CDR3aa: CASRRVLGAYEQYF
j_gene: TRBJ2-7; abundance: -; v_gene: TRBV6-5; d_gene: -; CDR3nt: TGTGCCAGCAGCAGACCCGGGGCAGTCTCCTACGAGCAGTACTTC; CDR3aa: CASSRPGAVSYEQYF
j_gene: TRBJ2-2; abundance: few; v_gene: TRBV5-1; d_gene: -; CDR3nt: TGCGCCAGCAGCCTGGAAGGCCCGAACACCGGGGAGCTGTTTTTT; CDR3aa: CASSLEGPNTGELFF
j_gene: TRBJ2-1; abundance: -; v_gene: TRBV20-1; d_gene: -; CDR3nt: TGCAGTGCTAGAGTACCGGTGGGGTGGAATGAGCAGTTCTTC; CDR3aa: CSARVPVGWNEQFF
j_gene: TRBJ1-1; abundance: -; v_gene: TRBV12-3/TRBV12-4; d_gene: -; CDR3nt: TGTGCCAGCAGCCTGACGCGGAGGGGCACTGAAGCTTTCTTT; CDR3aa: CASSLTRRGTEAFF
j_gene: TRBJ1-4; abundance: -; v_gene: TRBV10-3; d_gene: -; CDR3nt: TGTGCCATCAGTAAGACAGCAACTAATGAAAAACTGTTTTTT; CDR3aa: CAISKTATNEKLFF
j_gene: TRBJ2-5; abundance: few; v_gene: TRBV6-6; d_gene: -; CDR3nt: TGTGCCAGCAGTGCGTCGGGCGTAGGGGAGACCCAGTACTTC; CDR3aa: CASSASGVGETQYF
j_gene: TRBJ2-3; abundance: few; v_gene: TRBV20-1; d_gene: -; CDR3nt: TGCAGTGCTGATGGGGACTCAAGCACAGATACGCAGTATTTT; CDR3aa: CSADGDSSTDTQYF
j_gene: TRBJ2-1; abundance: few; v_gene: TRBV9; d_gene: -; CDR3nt: TGTGCCAGCAGTCCTCTCGAGGGAGATGAGCAGTTCTTC; CDR3aa: CASSPLEGDEQFF
j_gene: TRBJ2-7; abundance: few; v_gene: TRBV24-1; d_gene: -; CDR3nt: TGTGCCACCAGTGGGACTGCAGAGGAGCAGTACTTC; CDR3aa: CATSGTAEEQYF
j_gene: TRBJ2-2; abundance: many; v_gene: TRBV10-3; d_gene: -; CDR3nt: TGTGCCATCACCAACACCGGGGAGCTGTTTTTT; CDR3aa: CAITNTGELFF
j_gene: TRBJ2-5; abundance: few; v_gene: TRBV7-2; d_gene: TRBD2; CDR3nt: TGTGCCAGCGGACTAGCGGGGGCCCAAGAGACCCAGTACTTC; CDR3aa: CASGLAGAQETQYF
j_gene: TRBJ2-1; abundance: few; v_gene: TRBV4-1; d_gene: TRBD2; CDR3nt: TGCGCCAGCAGCCAAGTTCGAGCGGGGATGCGCATTAATGAGCAGTTCTTC; CDR3aa: CASSQVRAGMRINEQFF